The source of this T cell receptor beta chain is a study of T cells in Graves' hyperthyroidism and ophthalmopathy. There were TCR beta CDR3 regions amplified from RNA transcripts. The HTBI primer set was used in a first-round RT-PCR of the TCR CDR3. TCRdb passed the multiplex PCR reads through MiXCR, listing each CDR3 protein once. Among 600,000 to 800,000 distinct CDR3 sequences listed, 30% to 40% were seen once. Study observations and caveats: Most clonotypes expanded in the thyroid (above 0.001) were also present in blood. Progression to ophthalmopathy was predicted a median of approximately seven months early. A model of 13 V-J features distinguished ophthalmopathy from stable hyperthyroidism.

Concerning this clonotype: Its antigen is not identified. A junction end diverges from the germline sequence, so it may reflect a read error.

Germline V CDR1 and CDR2: SEHNR, FQNEAQ (reference sequence). The CDR3 is 16 amino acids. The chain carries TRBV7-9 and TRBJ1-6; D gene unclear. The sequence was obtained from a woman aged 40-49 years with Graves' hyperthyroidism. The specimen sequenced was blood. CDR3 amino acids: CAGSRAGLSYNSPLHF. The DNA for the CDR3 is TGTGCCGGCAGCCGTGCGGGGTTGTCCTATAATTCACCCCTCCACTTT. The full variable domain, in which reference TRBV7-9 and TRBJ1-6 provide the parts outside the CDR3, is DTGVSQNPRHKITKRGQNVTFRCDPISEHNRLYWYRQTLGQGPEFLTYFQNEAQLEKSRLLSDRFSAERPKGSFSTLEIQRTEQGDSAMYLCAGSRAGLSYNSPLHFGNGTRLTVT.